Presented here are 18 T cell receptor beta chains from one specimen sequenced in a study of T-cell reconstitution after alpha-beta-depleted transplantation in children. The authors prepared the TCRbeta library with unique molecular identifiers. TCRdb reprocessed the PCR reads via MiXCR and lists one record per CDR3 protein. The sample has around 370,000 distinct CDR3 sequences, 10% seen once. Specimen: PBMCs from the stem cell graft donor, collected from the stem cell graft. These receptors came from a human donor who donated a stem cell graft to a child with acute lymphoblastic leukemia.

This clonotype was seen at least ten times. CDR3 in DNA: TGTGCCAGCAGTTTACCCGGGGGACTAGCGTCCTACGAGCAGTACTTC. Translated, it gives CASSLPGGLASYEQYF. V is TRBV28 and J is TRBJ2-7; 10 nucleotides match TRBD2. The CDR3 has 16 residues. Per the germline V gene, CDR1 is MDHEN and CDR2 is SYDVKM. Trimming removed 2 bases from V and 1 base from J; junction bases left unmatched: 5.

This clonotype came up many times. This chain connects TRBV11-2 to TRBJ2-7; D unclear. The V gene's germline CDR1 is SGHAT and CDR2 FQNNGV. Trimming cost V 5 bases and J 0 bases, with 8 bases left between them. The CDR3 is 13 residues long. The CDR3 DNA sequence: TGTGCCAGCAGCATGGAGAACTCCTACGAGCAGTACTTC. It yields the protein CASSMENSYEQYF.

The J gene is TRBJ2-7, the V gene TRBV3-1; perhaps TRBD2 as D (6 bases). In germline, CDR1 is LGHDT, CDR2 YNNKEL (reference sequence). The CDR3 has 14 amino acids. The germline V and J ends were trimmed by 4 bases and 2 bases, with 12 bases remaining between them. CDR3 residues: CASSPRDVTYEQYF. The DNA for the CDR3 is TGTGCCAGCAGCCCGCGGGACGTTACCTACGAGCAGTACTTC.

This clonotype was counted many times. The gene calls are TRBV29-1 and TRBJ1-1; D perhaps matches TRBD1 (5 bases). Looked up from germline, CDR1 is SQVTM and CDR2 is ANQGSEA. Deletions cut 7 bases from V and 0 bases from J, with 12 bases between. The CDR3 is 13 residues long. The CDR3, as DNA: TGCAGCGGAGGGAGGGGCCTGAACACTGAAGCTTTCTTT. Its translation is CSGGRGLNTEAFF.

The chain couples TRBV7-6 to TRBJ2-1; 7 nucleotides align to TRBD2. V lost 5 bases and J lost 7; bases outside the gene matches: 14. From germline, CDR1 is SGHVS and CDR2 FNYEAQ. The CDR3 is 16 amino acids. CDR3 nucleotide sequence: TGTGCCAGCAGCAAGGACACTAGCGCGTTTGGAAATGAGCAGTTCTTC. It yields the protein CASSKDTSAFGNEQFF.

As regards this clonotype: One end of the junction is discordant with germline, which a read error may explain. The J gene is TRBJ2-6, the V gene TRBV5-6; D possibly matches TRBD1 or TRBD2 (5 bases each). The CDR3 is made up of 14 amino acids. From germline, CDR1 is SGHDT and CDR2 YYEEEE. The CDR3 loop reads CASIRQFGANVLTF. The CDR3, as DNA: TGTGCCAGCATCCGACAGTTCGGGGCGAACGTCCTGACTTTC.

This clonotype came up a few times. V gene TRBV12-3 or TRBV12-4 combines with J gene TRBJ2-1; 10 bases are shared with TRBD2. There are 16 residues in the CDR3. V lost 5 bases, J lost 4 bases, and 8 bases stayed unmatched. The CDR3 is CASSPSGLADYNEQFF. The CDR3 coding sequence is TGTGCCAGCAGTCCCTCAGGACTAGCGGATTACAATGAGCAGTTCTTC.

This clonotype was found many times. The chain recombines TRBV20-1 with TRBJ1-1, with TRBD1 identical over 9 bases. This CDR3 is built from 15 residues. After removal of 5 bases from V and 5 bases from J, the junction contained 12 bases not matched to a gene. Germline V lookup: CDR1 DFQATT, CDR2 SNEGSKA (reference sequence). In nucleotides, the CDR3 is TGCAGTGCTGAGTCCGGGACAGGGTTCCTTACTGAAGCTTTCTTT. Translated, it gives CSAESGTGFLTEAFF.

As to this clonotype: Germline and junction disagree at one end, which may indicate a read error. Here the CDR3 DNA reads TGTGCCAGCAGCTTTTCACCGGGACACTTACTACTCTTC. Translation: CASSFSPGHLLLF. The chain is built from TRBV7-9 and TRBJ1-2, with D perhaps matching TRBD1 (6 bases). Germline V CDR1 and CDR2: SEHNR, FQNEAQ (reference sequence). The CDR3 length is 13 residues.

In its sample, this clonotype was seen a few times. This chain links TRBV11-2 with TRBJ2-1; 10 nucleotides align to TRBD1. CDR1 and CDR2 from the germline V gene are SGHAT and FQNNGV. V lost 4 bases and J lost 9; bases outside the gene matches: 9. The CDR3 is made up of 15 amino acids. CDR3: CASSSDRGGMAEQFF. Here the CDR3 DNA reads TGTGCCAGCAGCTCGGACAGGGGGGGGATGGCTGAGCAGTTCTTC.

The CDR3: CASSVDRGLHNEQFF. In nucleotides, the CDR3 is TGTGCCAGCAGTGTAGACAGGGGATTGCACAATGAGCAGTTCTTC. The chain couples TRBV2 to TRBJ2-1; 8 bases are shared with TRBD1. The V gene's germline CDR1 is SNHLY and CDR2 FYNNEI. The V gene end was trimmed by 4 bases and the J gene end by 5 bases; junction bases not matched to a gene: 7. The CDR3 has 15 residues.

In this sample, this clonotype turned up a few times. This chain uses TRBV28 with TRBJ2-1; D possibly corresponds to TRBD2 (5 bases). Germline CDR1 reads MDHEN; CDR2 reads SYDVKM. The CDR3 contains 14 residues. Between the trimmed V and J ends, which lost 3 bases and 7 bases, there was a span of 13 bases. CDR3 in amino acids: CASSFRWRGNEQFF. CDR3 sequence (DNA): TGTGCCAGCAGTTTTCGGTGGAGAGGGAATGAGCAGTTCTTC.

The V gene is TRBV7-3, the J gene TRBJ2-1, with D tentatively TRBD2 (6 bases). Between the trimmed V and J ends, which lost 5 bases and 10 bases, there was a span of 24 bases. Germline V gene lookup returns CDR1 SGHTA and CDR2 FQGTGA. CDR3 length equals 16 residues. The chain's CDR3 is CASSPSRGGIPREQFF. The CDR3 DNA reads TGTGCCAGCAGCCCCTCACGGGGCGGGATTCCTAGGGAGCAGTTCTTC.

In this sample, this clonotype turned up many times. The CDR3 DNA follows: TGCAGCGTTGTGCAAGGGCCAGGGGAGCAGTACTTC. This encodes CSVVQGPGEQYF. The V gene is TRBV29-1, the J gene TRBJ2-7; tentative D call: TRBD1 (5 bases). V lost 4 bases and J 7 bases, leaving 14 bases between the germline ends. This CDR3 comprises 12 residues. Germline values: CDR1 SQVTM, CDR2 ANQGSEA.

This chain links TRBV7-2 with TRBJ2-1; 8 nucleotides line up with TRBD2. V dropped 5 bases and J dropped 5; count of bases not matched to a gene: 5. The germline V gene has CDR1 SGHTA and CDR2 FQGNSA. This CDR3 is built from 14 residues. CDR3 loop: CASSPWTSNNEQFF. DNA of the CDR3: TGTGCCAGCAGCCCCTGGACTAGCAACAATGAGCAGTTCTTC. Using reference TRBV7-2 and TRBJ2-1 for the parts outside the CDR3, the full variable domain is GAGVSQSPSNKVTEKGKDVELRCDPISGHTALYWYRQSLGQGLEFLIYFQGNSAPDKSGLPSDRFSAERTGGSVSTLTIQRTQQEDSAVYLCASSPWTSNNEQFFGPGTRLTVL.

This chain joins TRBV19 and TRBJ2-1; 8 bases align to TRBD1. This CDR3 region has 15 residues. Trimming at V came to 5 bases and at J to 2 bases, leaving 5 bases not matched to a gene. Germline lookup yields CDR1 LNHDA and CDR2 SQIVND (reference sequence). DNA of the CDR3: TGTGCCAGTAGTCGACAGGGGAGTACCTACAATGAGCAGTTCTTC. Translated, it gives CASSRQGSTYNEQFF. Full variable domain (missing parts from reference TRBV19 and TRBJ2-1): DGGITQSPKYLFRKEGQNVTLSCEQNLNHDAMYWYRQDPGQGLRLIYYSQIVNDFQKGDIAEGYSVSREKKESFPLTVTSAQKNPTAFYLCASSRQGSTYNEQFFGPGTRLTVL.

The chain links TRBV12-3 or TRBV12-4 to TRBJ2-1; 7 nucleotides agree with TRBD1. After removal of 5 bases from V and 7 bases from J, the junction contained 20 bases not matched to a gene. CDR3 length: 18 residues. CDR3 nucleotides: TGTGCCAGCAGTCCACTTGTGAAGACAGGGCCAATGGATAATGAGCAGTTCTTC. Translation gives CASSPLVKTGPMDNEQFF.

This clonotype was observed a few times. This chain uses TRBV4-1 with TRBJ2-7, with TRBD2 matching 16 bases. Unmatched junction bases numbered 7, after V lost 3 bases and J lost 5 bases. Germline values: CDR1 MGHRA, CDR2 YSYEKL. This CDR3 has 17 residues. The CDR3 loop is CASSHPGTSGRGNEQYF. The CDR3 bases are TGCGCCAGCAGCCACCCCGGGACTAGCGGGAGGGGCAACGAGCAGTACTTC.